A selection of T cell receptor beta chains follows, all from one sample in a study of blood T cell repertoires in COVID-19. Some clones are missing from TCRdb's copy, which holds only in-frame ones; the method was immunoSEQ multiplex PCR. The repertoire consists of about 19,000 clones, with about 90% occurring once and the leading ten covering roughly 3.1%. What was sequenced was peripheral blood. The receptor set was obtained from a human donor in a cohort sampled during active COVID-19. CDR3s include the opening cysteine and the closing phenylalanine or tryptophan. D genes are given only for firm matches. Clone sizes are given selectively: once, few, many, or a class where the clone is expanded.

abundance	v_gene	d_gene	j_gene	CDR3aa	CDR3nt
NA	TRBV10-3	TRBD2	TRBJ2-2	CAISDSSGATGELFF	TGTGCCATCAGTGACTCTAGCGGGGCCACCGGGGAGCTGTTTTTT
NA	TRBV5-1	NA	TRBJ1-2	CASSNPGGPNYGYTF	TGCGCCAGCAGCAATCCGGGAGGCCCAAACTATGGCTACACCTTC
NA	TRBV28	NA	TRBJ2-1	CASSLGLHEQFF	TGTGCCAGCAGTTTAGGACTGCACGAGCAGTTCTTC
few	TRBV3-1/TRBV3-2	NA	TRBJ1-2	CASSQDPVSGYTF	TGTGCCAGCAGCCAAGATCCTGTGTCTGGCTACACCTTC
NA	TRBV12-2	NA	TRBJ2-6	CASRLEVPRDREVGVLTF	TGTGCAAGTCGCTTAGAGGTACCCCGGGACAGGGAAGTTGGCGTCCTGACTTTC
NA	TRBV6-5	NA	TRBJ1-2	CASRPVGGNYGYTF	TGTGCCAGCAGACCCGTCGGCGGAAACTATGGCTACACCTTC
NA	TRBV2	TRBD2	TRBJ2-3	CASSGLSGRNTDTQYF	TGTGCCAGCAGTGGTCTTAGCGGGAGGAACACAGATACGCAGTATTTT
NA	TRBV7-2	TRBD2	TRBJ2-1	CASSGRGGGRNEQFF	TGTGCCAGCAGCGGCCGGGGGGGCGGGAGAAATGAGCAGTTCTTC
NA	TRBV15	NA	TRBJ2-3	CATSSADSTQYF	TGTGCCACCAGCAGTGCCGACAGTACGCAGTATTTT
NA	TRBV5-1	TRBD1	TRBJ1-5	CASSLRTGGDQPQHF	TGCGCCAGCAGCTTGAGGACAGGTGGCGATCAGCCCCAGCATTTT
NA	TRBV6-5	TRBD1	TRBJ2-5	CASSTGGHTETQYF	TGTGCCAGCAGTACAGGGGGTCATACGGAGACCCAGTACTTC
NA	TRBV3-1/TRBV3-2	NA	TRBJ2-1	CASSRKEGEQFF	TGTGCCAGCAGCCGGAAAGAGGGTGAGCAGTTCTTC
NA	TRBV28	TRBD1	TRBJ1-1	CASIPVQGASVGTEAFF	TGTGCCAGCATCCCTGTCCAGGGGGCGTCAGTAGGGACTGAAGCTTTCTTT
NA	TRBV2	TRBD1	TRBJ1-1	CASSSSATGSYTEAFF	TGTGCCAGCAGTTCTTCCGCGACAGGGTCATACACTGAAGCTTTCTTT
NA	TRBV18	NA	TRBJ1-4	CASSQQGMSEKLFF	TGTGCCAGCTCACAACAGGGTATGAGTGAAAAACTGTTTTTT
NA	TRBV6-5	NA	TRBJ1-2	CASGGGAVYGYTF	TGTGCCAGCGGCGGGGGGGCAGTCTATGGCTACACCTTC
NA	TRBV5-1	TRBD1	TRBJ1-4	CASSQGQRNEKLFF	TGCGCCAGCAGCCAGGGACAGCGGAATGAAAAACTGTTTTTT
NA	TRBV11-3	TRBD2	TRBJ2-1	CASSLYSGGSSYNEQFF	TGTGCCAGCAGCTTATACAGCGGGGGTAGCTCCTACAATGAGCAGTTCTTC
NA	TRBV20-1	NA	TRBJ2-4	CSASDSGQGDIQYF	NA
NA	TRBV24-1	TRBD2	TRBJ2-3	CATVAGLSTDTQYF	TGTGCCACCGTAGCGGGCCTTAGCACAGATACGCAGTATTTT
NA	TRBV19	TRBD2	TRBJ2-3	CASSLFLAASTDTQYF	TGTGCCAGTAGTCTATTTCTAGCGGCTAGCACAGATACGCAGTATTTT
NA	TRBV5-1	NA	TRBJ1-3	CASSGRPGDTIYF	TGCGCCAGCAGCGGGAGGCCGGGAGACACCATATATTTT
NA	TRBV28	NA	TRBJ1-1	CASSFSNTEAFF	TGTGCCAGCAGTTTCTCGAACACTGAAGCTTTCTTT
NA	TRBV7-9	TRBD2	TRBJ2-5	CASSPGTSGRATETQYF	TGTGCCAGCAGCCCTGGGACTAGCGGGAGGGCCACAGAGACCCAGTACTTC
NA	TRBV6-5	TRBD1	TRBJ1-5	CATRQGLGQPQHF	TGTGCCACTCGACAGGGTTTGGGGCAGCCCCAGCATTTT
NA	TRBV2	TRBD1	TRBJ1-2	CATYGQGGEYGYTF	TGTGCCACCTACGGACAGGGAGGGGAGTATGGCTACACCTTC
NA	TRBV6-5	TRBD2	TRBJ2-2	CASNRLAGYTGELFF	TGTGCCAGCAATCGCTTAGCGGGCTACACCGGGGAGCTGTTTTTT
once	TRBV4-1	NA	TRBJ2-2	CASSQFGGSNTGELFF	TGCGCCAGCAGCCAATTTGGAGGTTCCAACACCGGGGAGCTGTTTTTT
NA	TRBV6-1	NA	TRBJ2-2	CASSEPSGRDRAGELFF	TGTGCCAGCAGTGAACCGAGCGGGAGGGACAGGGCCGGGGAGCTGTTTTTT
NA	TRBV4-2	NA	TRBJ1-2	CASSQDLGAGYTF	TGTGCCAGCAGCCAAGACCTAGGTGCCGGCTACACCTTC
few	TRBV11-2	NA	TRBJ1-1	CASSLEPGSEAFF	TGTGCCAGCAGCTTAGAGCCAGGGTCTGAAGCTTTCTTT
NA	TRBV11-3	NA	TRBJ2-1	CASSYTEAPGNEQFF	TGTGCCAGCAGCTATACGGAGGCTCCCGGCAATGAGCAGTTCTTC
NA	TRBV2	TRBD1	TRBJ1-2	CASSVEATGVNGYTF	TGTGCCAGCAGCGTAGAAGCGACAGGGGTGAATGGCTACACCTTC
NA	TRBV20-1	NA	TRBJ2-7	CSARANEQYF	TGCAGTGCTAGAGCCAACGAGCAGTACTTC
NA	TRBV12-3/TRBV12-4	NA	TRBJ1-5	CASTFQEGQPQHF	TGTGCCAGCACCTTTCAGGAGGGTCAGCCCCAGCATTTT
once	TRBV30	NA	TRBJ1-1	CACRENTEAFF	TGTGCCTGCAGGGAGAACACTGAAGCTTTCTTT
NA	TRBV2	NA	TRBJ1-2	CASNPERGARGYTF	TGTGCCAGCAACCCCGAACGGGGAGCGAGAGGCTACACCTTC
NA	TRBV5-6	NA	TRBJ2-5	CASSSSGSRQETQYF	TGTGCCAGCAGCTCCTCGGGATCGAGGCAAGAGACCCAGTACTTC
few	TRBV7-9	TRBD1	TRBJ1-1	CASSAYRGANTEAFF	TGTGCCAGCAGCGCGTACAGGGGGGCGAACACTGAAGCTTTCTTT
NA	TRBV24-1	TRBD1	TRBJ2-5	CATSATHLTGGAQYF	TGTGCCACCAGTGCCACTCACTTGACAGGGGGGGCCCAGTACTTC